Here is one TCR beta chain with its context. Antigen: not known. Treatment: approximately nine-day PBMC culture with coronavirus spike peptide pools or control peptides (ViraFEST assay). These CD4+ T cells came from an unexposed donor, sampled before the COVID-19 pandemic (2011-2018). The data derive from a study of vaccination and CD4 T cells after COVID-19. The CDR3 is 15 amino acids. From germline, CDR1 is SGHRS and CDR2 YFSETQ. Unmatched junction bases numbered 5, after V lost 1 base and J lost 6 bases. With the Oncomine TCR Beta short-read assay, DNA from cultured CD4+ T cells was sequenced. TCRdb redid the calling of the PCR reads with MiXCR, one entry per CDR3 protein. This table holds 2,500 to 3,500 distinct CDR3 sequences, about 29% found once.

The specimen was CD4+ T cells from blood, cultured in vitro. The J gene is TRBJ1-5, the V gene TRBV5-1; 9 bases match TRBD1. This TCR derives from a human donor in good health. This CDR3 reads CASSLTTGGSQPQHF. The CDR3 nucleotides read TGCGCCAGCAGCTTGACCACAGGGGGCTCTCAGCCCCAGCATTTT.